Each of the 11 T cell receptor beta chains below was sequenced from the same sample in a study of early T cells in non-severe SARS-CoV-2 infection (dated by TCRdb to about 2021). Library generation was performed with 5' RACE. Sequencer: NextSeq 500. The raw public reads went through TCRdb reprocessing: fastp at Q25, MiXCR clone calling, in-frame beta chains kept. One record per CDR3 amino acid sequence lists the most common genes and DNA. The sample table holds 50,000 to 75,000 distinct CDR3 sequences, of which 5.9% were seen once. Less than 3.5% of the sample is taken by the ten largest. The sequences come from whole blood, collected at baseline. The receptors here all came from an adult who was a healthcare worker with PCR-confirmed SARS-CoV-2 infection or an uninfected control (not recorded which).

This clonotype was seen ten or more times. J is TRBJ2-1 and V is TRBV20-1; possible D gene TRBD2, 6 bases. The CDR3 is made up of 14 amino acids. Germline CDR1 is DFQATT and CDR2 is SNEGSKA (reference sequence). V lost 1 base and J 4 bases, leaving 11 bases between the germline ends. CDR3 sequence reads: CSARVAAGYNEQFF. In nucleotides, the CDR3 is TGCAGTGCTAGAGTTGCGGCGGGGTACAATGAGCAGTTCTTC.

The gene calls are TRBV4-3 and TRBJ2-7; 7 bases line up with TRBD1. Trimming at V came to 0 bases and at J to 1 base, leaving 12 bases not matched to a gene. The CDR3 is 18 amino acids. Germline values: CDR1 LGHNA, CDR2 YSLEER. The CDR3 sequence is CASSQDLIRTGISYEQYF. CDR3 in DNA: TGCGCCAGCAGCCAAGATTTAATACGGACAGGTATATCCTACGAGCAGTACTTC.

The V and J genes are TRBV10-3 and TRBJ2-1; D unresolved. CDR3 size: 13 residues. With 8 bases removed from V and 0 bases from J, the gap between germline ends came to 8 bases. From germline, CDR1 is ENHRY and CDR2 SYGVKD. The CDR3 here is CAIGSTSYNEQFF. The CDR3 region has the DNA TGTGCCATCGGTTCGACCTCCTACAATGAGCAGTTCTTC.

This clonotype has at least ten counts. V usage is TRBV20-1 and J usage is TRBJ2-1; the D gene is possibly TRBD2 (6 bases). In germline, CDR1 is DFQATT, CDR2 SNEGSKA (reference sequence). Trimming cost V 4 bases and J 10 bases, with 14 bases left between them. The CDR3 runs 12 residues. As DNA, the CDR3 is TGCAGTGCTACCCCCAAGGAGGGAGAGCAGTTCTTC. It codes for CSATPKEGEQFF.

This clonotype was seen ten or more times. This rearrangement joins TRBV5-6 to TRBJ1-2; D may be TRBD1 (5 bases). Germline CDR1 SGHDT, CDR2 YYEEEE. CDR3 size: 14 residues. V lost 1 base, J lost 1 base, and 8 bases lay in between. CDR3 nucleotide sequence: TGTGCCAGCAGCTTGTCAGGGTTTAACTATGGCTACACCTTC. This encodes CASSLSGFNYGYTF.

The sample holds many counts of this clonotype. In DNA, the CDR3 is TGCAGTGCTAGAGAACCCGCCTTATCCGAGCAGTACTTC. Amino acids: CSAREPALSEQYF. The rearrangement joins TRBV20-1 to TRBJ2-7, with D unclear. Trimming shortened V by 0 bases and J by 6 bases, and 12 bases separated the two germline ends. Germline lookup yields CDR1 DFQATT and CDR2 SNEGSKA (reference sequence). This CDR3 contains 13 residues.

There are a few counts of this clonotype. The J gene is TRBJ2-7, the V gene TRBV20-1; D gene uncertain. CDR3 length equals 11 residues. Deletions cut 1 base from V and 3 bases from J, with 4 bases between. The germline V gene encodes CDR1 DFQATT and CDR2 SNEGSKA (reference sequence). The CDR3 reads CSARANYEQYF. CDR3 nucleotides: TGCAGTGCTAGAGCGAACTACGAGCAGTACTTC.

The table lists this clonotype with many counts. The chain combines TRBV20-1 with TRBJ2-3; 10 positions match TRBD1. The CDR3 covers 15 residues. With 4 bases clipped from V and 4 bases from J, the junction kept 8 bases outside the gene matches. Germline values: CDR1 DFQATT, CDR2 SNEGSKA (reference sequence). The CDR3 DNA sequence: TGCAGTGCTACCCAGGGACAGGGGCTCCCAGATACGCAGTATTTT. Translating it yields CSATQGQGLPDTQYF.

This clonotype came up many times. The chain employs TRBV6-2 or TRBV6-3 and TRBJ2-7, with D perhaps matching TRBD2 (5 bases). Germline V gene sequence: CDR1 MNHEY, CDR2 SVGEGT. V was clipped by 6 bases and J by 5 bases, with 14 bases between them. CDR3 length: 13 residues. The CDR3: CASSDTRFNEQYF. The CDR3 region has the DNA TGTGCCAGCAGCGACACTAGATTCAACGAGCAGTACTTC.

This clonotype came up a few times. The chain links TRBV5-1 to TRBJ2-3; D remains ambiguous. Germline CDR1 is SGHRS and CDR2 is YFSETQ. This CDR3 spans 17 amino acids. Trimming pared 4 bases from V and 4 bases from J, leaving 22 bases between. The CDR3 region has the DNA TGCGCCAGCAGCCCTCTCGGGCCCCAAAGTGGCCCAGATACGCAGTATTTT. It specifies CASSPLGPQSGPDTQYF.

The sample holds a few counts of this clonotype. The chain recombines TRBV7-6 with TRBJ2-5; unclear D gene. The CDR3 is 16 residues long. V dropped 1 base and J dropped 5 bases, with 17 bases sitting between them. Per the germline V gene, CDR1 is SGHVS and CDR2 is FNYEAQ. This CDR3 reads CASSLGAVGNLETQYF. CDR3 nucleotides: TGTGCCAGCAGCTTAGGCGCTGTAGGAAATCTGGAGACCCAGTACTTC.